These T cell receptor beta chains were read from a single sample in a study of T cell repertoires in cytomegalovirus infection. TCRdb reprocessed the reads via MiXCR and lists one record per CDR3 protein. The table shows 85,000 to 130,000 distinct CDR3 sequences, with 20% to 30% occurring only once. Sequenced: CD8+ T cells from PBMCs. The receptors here all came from a human donor in good health (CMV status not recorded). Some clones in this sample may be carry-over from other donors' samples. Both conserved end residues are part of each CDR3. D genes are given only for firm matches. Some rows have no size entry. The others give once, few or many, or a class for an expanded clone.

NA	TRBV20-1	NA	TRBJ1-3	TGCAGTGCTAGCCCCCTTGGGGGGGGAAACTCTGGAAACACCATATATTTT	CSASPLGGGNSGNTIYF
few	TRBV25-1	NA	TRBJ1-1	TGTGCCAGCAGTGAAGGGGGCGCAGACACTGAAGCTTTCTTT	CASSEGGADTEAFF
few	TRBV29-1	TRBD1	TRBJ1-2	TGCAGCGTGGGGGGGACAGTTAATGGCTACACCTTC	CSVGGTVNGYTF
few	TRBV20-1	TRBD2	TRBJ2-1	TGCAGTGCGCAAGCTCTGGGACTAGCGGGAGGGCCAAGAAACAATGAGCAGTTCTTC	CSAQALGLAGGPRNNEQFF
few	TRBV6-6	NA	TRBJ1-1	TGTGCCAGCAGTTACCCAACCCAGACAGCCACCGAAGCTTTCTTT	CASSYPTQTATEAFF
few	TRBV20-1	NA	TRBJ2-2	TGCAGTGCTCTCGGTCTTGGGCCCGGGGAGCTGTTTTTT	CSALGLGPGELFF
NA	TRBV10-3	NA	TRBJ2-5	TGTGCCATCAGTGGGAGGAAACAGGGCGAAGAGACCCAGTACTTC	CAISGRKQGEETQYF
many	TRBV11-2	NA	TRBJ1-1	TGTGCCAGCAGCTCCCAAGGGTCAGGGGCCACTGAAGCTTTCTTT	CASSSQGSGATEAFF
NA	TRBV4-3	TRBD1	TRBJ1-4	TGCGCCAGCAGCCCAGACAGGGCGGGGAGTGAAAAACTGTTTTTT	CASSPDRAGSEKLFF
NA	TRBV7-3	TRBD2	TRBJ2-3	TGTGCCAGCAGCTCCCCCCAAAGCGGGAAAAGCACAGATACGCAGTATTTT	CASSSPQSGKSTDTQYF
few	TRBV7-6	TRBD2	TRBJ2-7	TGTGCCAGCAGCGAGATTCCCCCTGGGCGGGAGGGCCACGAGCAGTACTTC	CASSEIPPGREGHEQYF
NA	TRBV20-1	TRBD2	TRBJ2-1	TGCAGTGCTACCTTGACTAGCGATCGTCGGTTCTTC	CSATLTSDRRFF
many	TRBV7-9	TRBD1	TRBJ2-1	TGTGCCAGCAGTCCCGCGGACAGGGAAGGGGATGAGCAGTTCTTC	CASSPADREGDEQFF
many	TRBV7-9	NA	TRBJ2-7	TGTGCCAGCAGCTCTGACGGCTACGAGCAGTACTTC	CASSSDGYEQYF
NA	TRBV5-1	TRBD1	TRBJ1-1	TGCGCCAGCACCCCGACAGGGGTGAACACTGAAGCTTTCTTT	CASTPTGVNTEAFF
many	TRBV7-8	TRBD2	TRBJ2-2	TGTGCCAGTCCTGATGTAGCGGGGGGGGTGAACACCGGGGAGCTGTTTTTT	CASPDVAGGVNTGELFF
many	TRBV28	NA	TRBJ2-5	TGTGCCAGCAGTCCCCAACAGGGAGACCTGCAAGAGACCCAGTACTTC	CASSPQQGDLQETQYF
many	TRBV11-2	TRBD2	TRBJ2-1	TGTGCCAGCAGATCCCAGGTCGGGAGGGACTCCTACAATGAGCAGTTCTTC	CASRSQVGRDSYNEQFF
few	TRBV28	TRBD1	TRBJ2-3	TGTGCCAGCAGTTTATTGGAGCGGGACAGGGCTGAAGATACGCAGTATTTT	CASSLLERDRAEDTQYF
NA	TRBV10-3	NA	TRBJ1-5	TGTGCCATCAGCCCATCGGTGGATAGCAATCAGCCCCAGCATTTT	CAISPSVDSNQPQHF
NA	TRBV7-9	TRBD2	TRBJ2-1	TGTGCCAGCCCAAAACTCCCGGGAGGGGATGAGCAGTTCTTC	CASPKLPGGDEQFF
NA	TRBV2	NA	TRBJ1-1	TGTGCCAGCAGCGTAGGGGGGGCTACTGAAGCTTTCTTT	CASSVGGATEAFF
few	TRBV27	NA	TRBJ2-2	TGTGCCAGCAGTCCTAGTACGAACACCGGGGAGCTGTTTTTT	CASSPSTNTGELFF
few	TRBV13	NA	TRBJ2-2	TGTGCCAGCAGCCAGAGGGTTTTCGGGGAGCTGTTTTTT	CASSQRVFGELFF
many	TRBV28	NA	TRBJ1-5	TGTGCCAGCAGTTTAGGGTACTCGGGGGGCCGCAATCAGCCCCAGCATTTT	CASSLGYSGGRNQPQHF
many	TRBV7-9	NA	TRBJ2-2	TGTGCCAGCAGCACTACAGGGATGTACACCGGGGAGCTGTTTTTT	CASSTTGMYTGELFF
NA	TRBV20-1	TRBD2	TRBJ2-7	TGCAGTGCGGGAAGGACTAGCGGGGGTTACGAGCAGTACTTC	CSAGRTSGGYEQYF
NA	TRBV12-3/TRBV12-4	NA	TRBJ2-5	TGTGCCAGCAGTTTAGAGGGTGCTTCGTTTGGGACCCAGTACTTC	CASSLEGASFGTQYF
NA	TRBV7-8	NA	TRBJ2-5	TGTGCCAGCAGACGCAGGATCCAAGAGACCCAGTACTTC	CASRRRIQETQYF
NA	TRBV7-6	NA	TRBJ2-3	TGTGCCAGCAGCTTAGCCATGCAGGGATTGGCAGATACGCAGTATTTT	CASSLAMQGLADTQYF
many	TRBV7-2	NA	TRBJ2-6	TGTGCCAGCAGAGAAGGGGGGTCTGGGGCCAACGTCCTGACTTTC	CASREGGSGANVLTF
few	TRBV20-1	NA	TRBJ2-7	TGCAGTGCTAGTCGTCTCGGACAGCCGAATTCCTACGAGCAGTACTTC	CSASRLGQPNSYEQYF
NA	TRBV25-1	NA	TRBJ2-7	TGTGCCAGCAGTGAATGGTTAGCCTACGAGCAGTACTTC	CASSEWLAYEQYF
NA	TRBV5-6	NA	TRBJ1-1	TGTGCCAGCAGCTTCCCTAGGGGAAACACTGAAGCTTTCTTT	CASSFPRGNTEAFF
few	TRBV12-3/TRBV12-4	NA	TRBJ1-2	TGTGCCAGCAAGGGAGACAGAGTCTATGGCTACACCTTC	CASKGDRVYGYTF
NA	TRBV7-9	NA	TRBJ2-5	TGTGCCAGCAGGCCCGGGACAACACAAGAGACCCAGTACTTC	CASRPGTTQETQYF
few	TRBV12-3/TRBV12-4	NA	TRBJ2-2	TGTGCCAGCAGTTTGGGCGGCCTCCGTCAGGAGCTGTTTTTT	CASSLGGLRQELFF
NA	TRBV14	NA	TRBJ2-2	TGTGCCAGCAGCCAAGTACTTGTCGTCGGGGATTCGGCCGGGGAGCTGTTTTTT	CASSQVLVVGDSAGELFF
NA	TRBV7-2	TRBD2	TRBJ2-1	TGTGCCAGCAGCCCCCTCCGGACTAGCGGGGTCCGGAGCTCCTACAATGAGCAGTTCTTC	CASSPLRTSGVRSSYNEQFF
many	TRBV7-2	NA	TRBJ2-5	TGTGCCAGCAGCTTAGGTTTTCAAGAGACCCAGTACTTC	CASSLGFQETQYF
few	TRBV5-1	TRBD1	TRBJ2-5	TGCGCCAGCAGCTTCTTCAGGGGGTACCAAGAGACCCAGTACTTC	CASSFFRGYQETQYF
NA	TRBV7-2	TRBD2	TRBJ2-1	TGTGCCAGCAGCTTAGATTTGGGGGAGGGCAATGAGCAGTTCTTC	CASSLDLGEGNEQFF
NA	TRBV10-3	NA	TRBJ2-3	TGTGCCATCAGTGATAGTACTTCTCCACGCGGAGATACGCAGTATTTT	CAISDSTSPRGDTQYF
NA	TRBV7-3	TRBD2	TRBJ2-5	TGTGCCAGCAGCTCGCTAGCGGGGACCGTTGAGGAGACCCAGTACTTC	CASSSLAGTVEETQYF
NA	TRBV27	NA	TRBJ2-3	TGTGCCAGCAGTTTCCAAAGGATATCACAGGGAATCGATACGCAGTATTTT	CASSFQRISQGIDTQYF
NA	TRBV27	NA	TRBJ2-7	TGTGCCAGCAAATTGTTGGGACCGAACTACGAGCAGTACTTC	CASKLLGPNYEQYF
few	TRBV20-1	NA	TRBJ2-1	TGCAGTGCTAATGCACAGGACTACAATGAGCAGTTCTTC	CSANAQDYNEQFF
NA	TRBV6-6	NA	TRBJ1-1	TGTGCCAGCACCGGACTTAACGCTGAAGCTTTCTTT	CASTGLNAEAFF
NA	TRBV20-1	NA	TRBJ2-7	TGCAGTGCTATCTCCGGCTACGAGCAGTACTTC	CSAISGYEQYF
few	TRBV29-1	NA	TRBJ2-5	TGCAGCGTTGAAGGGGCAGAGTATCAAGAGACCCAGTACTTC	CSVEGAEYQETQYF
few	TRBV23-1	NA	TRBJ2-3	TGCGCCAGCAGTCAATTCCGGGAGTGGGTTTTAGATACGCAGTATTTT	CASSQFREWVLDTQYF
NA	TRBV11-3	NA	TRBJ2-1	TGTGCCAGCAGCCCCTCGGGGGCAGAGCAGTTCTTC	CASSPSGAEQFF
NA	TRBV20-1	TRBD1	TRBJ2-2	TGCAGTGCTAAACGACAGGGGGCATACACCGGGGAGCTGTTTTTT	CSAKRQGAYTGELFF
many	TRBV28	TRBD2	TRBJ2-6	TGTGCCAGCAGTTTATATTCGGGGGGGACTGGGGCCAACGTCCTGACTTTC	CASSLYSGGTGANVLTF
few	TRBV4-3	NA	TRBJ2-7	TGCGCCAGCAGCCAAGAGGGGACCGGCGAGCAGTACTTC	CASSQEGTGEQYF
NA	TRBV7-9	NA	TRBJ1-2	TGTGCCAGCAGCTTAATAAACTATGGCTACACCTTC	CASSLINYGYTF
NA	TRBV29-1	NA	TRBJ2-1	TGCAGCGTTGAAGCGTTCCAACTTGGAGCGGCATACAATGAGCAGTTCTTC	CSVEAFQLGAAYNEQFF
NA	TRBV6-2/TRBV6-3	NA	TRBJ2-7	TGTGCCAGCAGTTACAACAGGGATGCCTACGAGCAGTACTTC	CASSYNRDAYEQYF